Here is one T cell receptor (beta chain) with its context. This specimen comes from a study of blood T cell repertoires in COVID-19. Study context: The United States, Italy and Spain were the sources of the acute and convalescent COVID-19 samples. Sources were T cells, B-cell-depleted T cells, or PBMCs; the material itself was cDNA or gDNA.

This CDR3 contains 17 residues. Germline CDR1 reads MNHEY; CDR2 reads SVGEGT. The V and J ends lost 0 bases and 0 bases, in that order; junction bases with no gene match: 5. In the original processing: Reference gene primers were amplified, and this amplification served to estimate nucleated cell counts. This table comes from immunoSEQ multiplex PCR, and its TCRdb copy is limited to in-frame clones, with some not included. Clonal size and the V and J genes are those of that table, whereas D and trimming came from the DNA. The sample records 200,000 to 250,000 clones, 80% to 85% being singletons. The sequencing sample was made of peripheral blood. The source of this sequence is a human donor in a cohort sampled during active COVID-19. The V and J genes are TRBV6-2 or TRBV6-3 and TRBJ2-7; 10 nucleotides match TRBD2. CDR3 amino acids: CASSYSTSGSSSYEQYF. In DNA form, the CDR3 reads TGTGCCAGCAGTTACTCGACTAGCGGGTCTAGCTCCTACGAGCAGTACTTC.